Presented here are 32 T cell receptor beta chains from one specimen sequenced in a study of CD8+CD57+ T cells in acquired aplastic anemia. Profiling that covered TCR beta VDJ and CDR3 relied on genomic DNA as its template. TCRdb processed the reads anew with MiXCR; each CDR3 protein has one entry. Counted here are approximately 250,000 distinct CDR3 sequences, 82% occurring once; the ten biggest clones make up over 35%. An expansion of CD8+CD57+ cells by flow cytometry had been shown in patients chosen for sequencing. Sequencing was carried out using sorted CD4+, CD8+, or CD8+CD57+ T cells (not recorded which) from PBMCs. The receptors derive from a human donor with aplastic anemia.

A few counts support this clonotype. The junction shows a germline mismatch at one end, possibly a read error. The rearrangement joins TRBV2 to TRBJ2-5; tentative D call: TRBD2 (7 bases). This CDR3 has 14 residues. Germline lookup yields CDR1 SNHLY and CDR2 FYNNEI. CDR3 residues: CASGGGGTDTQYFF. CDR3 DNA: TGTGCCAGCGGCGGCGGGGGCACAGATACGCAGTATTTTTTC. Supplemented by reference TRBV2 and TRBJ2-5, the full variable domain reads EPEVTQTPSHQVTQMGQEVILRCVPISNHLYFYWYRQILGQKVEFLVSFYNNEISEKSEIFDDQFSVERPDGSNFTLKIRSTKLEDSAMYFCASGGGGTDTQYFFGPGTRLLVL.

The chain combines TRBV7-3 with TRBJ2-7; D is possibly TRBD1 or TRBD2 (5 bases each). Trimming removed 5 bases at V and 11 bases at J, with 19 bases between. CDR1 and CDR2 from the germline V gene are SGHTA and FQGTGA. This CDR3 contains 13 residues. In nucleotides, the CDR3 is TGTGCCAGCAGCCCTCGAGGGACGTGGCGAGAGTACGTC. Protein product: CASSPRGTWREYV.

As to this clonotype: Because the CDR3 is missing its conserved closing phenylalanine or tryptophan, this is likely a read error. The chain has TRBV24-1 and TRBJ2-3; 7 bases map to TRBD2. The CDR3 runs 13 residues. Germline values: CDR1 KGHDR, CDR2 SFDVKD. With V trimmed by 11 bases and J by 3 bases, 7 bases remained unmatched. CDR3 sequence (DNA): TGTGCCAGCGGGGAGGGACGAACAGATACGCAGTATTGT. This translates into CASGEGRTDTQYC.

The chain employs TRBV7-2 and TRBJ2-3; 8 bases agree with TRBD2. Looked up from germline, CDR1 is SGHTA and CDR2 is FQGNSA. V shed 3 bases and J 5 bases; nucleotides not matched to a gene: 4. The CDR3 contains 14 residues. CDR3 region: CASSFAGGQDTQYF. CDR3 sequence (DNA): TGTGCCAGCAGCTTCGCGGGAGGCCAAGATACGCAGTATTTT.

The chain uses TRBV7-3 and TRBJ1-6; maybe TRBD1 (5 bases). Deletions cut 5 bases from V and 19 bases from J, with 27 bases between. The germline gives CDR1 SGHTA, CDR2 FQGTGA. This CDR3 comprises 15 residues. This CDR3 reads CASSGQGKVSSPQHF. CDR3 bases: TGTGCCAGCAGCGGGCAGGGCAAAGTTAGTTCGCCCCAACACTTT.

V usage is TRBV7-9 and J usage is TRBJ1-1, with 9 bases aligning to TRBD1. The CDR3 is made up of 16 amino acids. The V gene end was trimmed by 9 bases and the J gene end by 3 bases; junction bases not matched to a gene: 14. Looked up from germline, CDR1 is SEHNR and CDR2 is FQNEAQ (reference sequence). The CDR3 reads CARQGAQGKGYTEAFF. The CDR3 DNA is TGTGCCAGACAGGGGGCCCAGGGAAAGGGTTACACTGAAGCTTTCTTT. The entire variable domain, with the rest obtained from reference TRBV7-9 and TRBJ1-1, is as follows: DTGVSQNPRHKITKRGQNVTFRCDPISEHNRLYWYRQTLGQGPEFLTYFQNEAQLEKSRLLSDRFSAERPKGSFSTLEIQRTEQGDSAMYLCARQGAQGKGYTEAFFGQGTRLTVV.

The gene calls are TRBV24-1 and TRBJ1-5; 7 bases are a match to TRBD1. The CDR3 loop spans 15 amino acids. Germline V gene lookup returns CDR1 KGHDR and CDR2 SFDVKD. Trimming took 11 bases from V and 2 from J; bases not matched to a gene: 11. CDR3 amino acids: CAIVGTDYCNQPQHF. In DNA form, the CDR3 reads TGTGCCATCGTCGGGACAGATTACTGCAATCAGCCCCAGCATTTT.

This clonotype was observed a single time. No conserved phenylalanine or tryptophan is present at the end of the CDR3, so a read error is the likely explanation. No DNA is shown, since the ends of the CDR3 on it are uncertain; the CDR3 is the one TCRdb lists. The rearrangement links TRBV7-3 to TRBJ2-3; the D segment call TRBD2 is taken from the table without a DNA check. The CDR3 region is 13 residues in length, termini included. Germline V gives CDR1 SGHTA, CDR2 FQGTGA. The chain's CDR3 is CASAEEANAVQHL.

As regards this clonotype: The CDR3 ends on some other residue instead of the conserved phenylalanine or tryptophan, so this is likely a read error. The chain combines TRBV29-1 with TRBJ1-1, with 9 positions matching TRBD1. Losses at the gene ends were 6 bases for V and 6 bases for J; bases not matched to a gene: 8. In germline, CDR1 is SQVTM, CDR2 ANQGSEA. This CDR3 contains 13 residues. DNA for the CDR3: TGCAGCGTGAGGACAGGGGAGGGGCCTGAAGCTTTCGTT. Translating gives CSVRTGEGPEAFV.

This chain joins TRBV10-3 and TRBJ1-4; D ambiguous. The CDR3 covers 17 residues. CDR1 is ENHRY and CDR2 is SYGVKD in the germline V gene. Trimming took off 0 bases at V and 4 bases at J, with 15 bases between the two ends. This CDR3 reads CAISESYSNQLNEKLFF. The CDR3 DNA sequence: TGTGCCATCAGTGAGTCTTATAGCAATCAGCTTAATGAAAAACTGTTTTTT.

This clonotype was detected once. The rearrangement links TRBV7-9 to TRBJ2-7; no reliable D call. V dropped 1 base and J dropped 0 bases, with 10 bases sitting between them. The CDR3 loop spans 15 amino acids. Germline V lookup: CDR1 SEHNR, CDR2 FQNEAQ (reference sequence). CDR3 residues: CASSLDRTSSYEQYF. DNA of the CDR3: TGTGCCAGCAGCTTAGACAGAACGAGCTCCTACGAGCAGTACTTC. Together with reference TRBV7-9 and TRBJ2-7, the CDR3 gives the full variable domain: DTGVSQNPRHKITKRGQNVTFRCDPISEHNRLYWYRQTLGQGPEFLTYFQNEAQLEKSRLLSDRFSAERPKGSFSTLEIQRTEQGDSAMYLCASSLDRTSSYEQYFGPGTRLTVT.

The rearrangement links TRBV7-8 to TRBJ2-1, with 9 positions matching TRBD1. V shed 6 bases and J 7 bases; nucleotides not matched to a gene: 4. Germline V gene lookup returns CDR1 SGHVS and CDR2 FQNEAQ. The CDR3 is 13 residues long. The CDR3 DNA reads TGTGCCAGCAGTTTACAGGGGGCGAATGAGCAGTTCTTC. Amino acid sequence: CASSLQGANEQFF.

The V and J genes are TRBV6-1 and TRBJ2-7, with 7 bases matching TRBD2. Germline-derived CDR1 and CDR2 are MNHNS and SASEGT. This CDR3 comprises 10 residues. J was trimmed by 7 bases and V by 6 bases; bases with no gene match: 0. The DNA of the CDR3 is TGTGCCAGCAGGCGGGGGGAGCAGTACTTC. Encoded protein: CASRRGEQYF.

Notes on this clonotype: A junction boundary mismatches the germline segment, possibly from a read error. The V call is TRBV20-1, the J call TRBJ2-5; weak D call: TRBD2 (6 bases). Germline-derived CDR1 and CDR2 are DFQATT and SNEGSKA (reference sequence). The CDR3 is 13 amino acids. The CDR3 coding sequence is TGCAGCGCTAAAGGAATGGGGGGAGAGACCCAGTACTTC. Translating gives CSAKGMGGETQYF.

This chain joins TRBV7-4 and TRBJ2-7; TRBD2 might be the D (7 bases). The V gene lost 0 bases and the J gene lost 5 bases, with 14 bases spanning the gap. The V gene's germline CDR1 is SGHVT and CDR2 SQSDAQ. This CDR3 has 15 amino acids. The CDR3, as DNA: TGTGCCAGCAGCTTAGCTCGCGGGGGCGGTAACGAGCAGTACGTC. It yields the protein CASSLARGGGNEQYV.

This rearrangement joins TRBV5-4 to TRBJ2-7; 7 nucleotides align to TRBD2. J lost 11 bases, V lost 2 bases, and 7 bases had no gene match. The germline gives CDR1 SGHNT, CDR2 YYREEE (reference sequence). This CDR3 comprises 12 residues. In DNA, the CDR3 is TGTGCCAGCAGCTTTACTAGCGCGGTCGAGTACGTC. Its protein product is CASSFTSAVEYV.

The V gene is TRBV20-1, the J gene TRBJ1-2; a possible D gene is TRBD1 (6 bases). The germline V and J ends were trimmed by 1 base and 6 bases, with 6 bases remaining between them. From germline, CDR1 is DFQATT and CDR2 SNEGSKA (reference sequence). The CDR3 spans 11 residues. The CDR3 bases are TGCAGTGCTAGAGCAGGGGATGGCTACACCTTC. Its protein product is CSARAGDGYTF.

This sequence joins TRBV7-9 and TRBJ2-5; 7 bases agree with TRBD1. CDR3 length: 15 residues. Trimming cost V 3 bases and J 14 bases; bases outside gene matches: 18. Germline V lookup: CDR1 SEHNR, CDR2 FQNEAQ (reference sequence). DNA of the CDR3: TGTGCCAGCAGCTTCTTGGGGGACAGTCAAGCGCACCATTACTTC. Protein: CASSFLGDSQAHHYF.

In its sample, this clonotype was seen a few times. In this CDR3 the conserved last residue, phenylalanine or tryptophan, is missing, so a read error is likely. The DNA is omitted, as the CDR3 cannot be located on it reliably, and the CDR3 follows TCRdb's listing. This chain uses TRBV7-2 with TRBJ2-4; whether TRBD1, the table's D call, matches the DNA was not checked. Ends included, the CDR3 has 12 residues. Germline CDR1 and CDR2: SGHTA and FQGNSA. The CDR3: CASSLTGGADYG.

The chain uses TRBV9 and TRBJ2-5; TRBD1 matches at 7 bases. After removal of 4 bases from V and 9 bases from J, the junction contained 15 bases not matched to a gene. The CDR3 sequence is 15 residues long. The germline V gene encodes CDR1 SGDLS and CDR2 YYNGEE. CDR3 sequence: CASSSHGQVADAQYF. CDR3 nucleotides: TGTGCCAGCAGCTCACACGGACAGGTGGCGGATGCCCAGTACTTC.

The rearrangement joins TRBV5-6 to TRBJ1-2; D unclear. Germline V gene sequence: CDR1 SGHDT, CDR2 YYEEEE. V dropped 4 bases and J dropped 8 bases, with 9 bases sitting between them. The CDR3 spans 11 residues. DNA of the CDR3: TGTGCCAGCAGCCCCGTTGACGGCTACACCTTC. Translating gives CASSPVDGYTF.

J is TRBJ2-5 and V is TRBV9; D gene unclear. Germline-derived CDR1 and CDR2 are SGDLS and YYNGEE. This CDR3 contains 14 residues. V gave up 9 bases and J gave up 14 bases, with 29 bases separating them. DNA of the CDR3: TGTGCCACCGGAAGAGCTGGGAACATTCAGTACTACTACTTC. This codes for CATGRAGNIQYYYF. Full variable domain (rest looked up from reference TRBV9 and TRBJ2-5): DSGVTQTPKHLITATGQRVTLRCSPRSGDLSVYWYQQSLDQGLQFLIQYYNGEERAKGNILERFSAQQFPDLHSELNLSSLELGDSALYFCATGRAGNIQYYYFGPGTRLLVL.

The chain uses TRBV7-2 and TRBJ1-1; maybe TRBD1 (5 bases). CDR3 length equals 15 residues. Germline loops: CDR1 SGHTA, CDR2 FQGNSA. With 0 bases removed from V and 8 bases from J, the gap between germline ends came to 16 bases. The CDR3 DNA is TGTGCCAGCAGCTTAGCGCTGGCAGGGAAAACGGAAGCTTTCTTT. The encoded protein is CASSLALAGKTEAFF.

In its sample, this clonotype was seen once. A read error is likely, as this CDR3 ends without the conserved phenylalanine or tryptophan. Because the CDR3's place on the DNA is in doubt, the DNA is left out and the CDR3 is given as listed by TCRdb. This sequence joins TRBV7-8 and TRBJ2-2. The CDR3 adds up to 13 amino acids, both ends counted. The V gene's germline CDR1 is SGHVS and CDR2 FQNEAQ. The CDR3 reads CASSLTSSRDPQY.

The chain is built from TRBV7-3 and TRBJ1-2; TRBD1 is a possible D gene (5 bases). V gave up 6 bases and J gave up 8 bases, with 25 bases separating them. Looked up from germline, CDR1 is SGHTA and CDR2 is FQGTGA. This CDR3 spans 16 amino acids. The CDR3 loop reads CASSSRGRSRYSGYTF. The CDR3 DNA reads TGTGCCAGCAGTTCTCGGGGCAGGTCCCGGTACTCAGGCTACACCTTC.

On this clonotype itself: The CDR3 does not close with the conserved phenylalanine or tryptophan, likely indicating a read error. Because the CDR3's place on the DNA is in doubt, the DNA is left out and the CDR3 is given as listed by TCRdb. The chain carries TRBV7-9 and TRBJ1-2; the table's D gene call, TRBD1, was not cross checked with the DNA. The CDR3 totals 13 residues, both ends included. Germline V CDR1 and CDR2: SEHNR, FQNEAQ (reference sequence). The CDR3 reads CASSPAQGRNTGE.

The chain combines TRBV7-3 with TRBJ1-2; the match to TRBD1 covers 9 bases. Germline V CDR1 and CDR2: SGHTA, FQGTGA. The J segment lost 5 bases and the V segment lost 6 bases, leaving 4 bases of the junction unmatched. This CDR3 spans 13 amino acids. CDR3 sequence: CASSLGTGYGYTF. DNA of the CDR3: TGTGCCAGCAGTCTTGGGACAGGGTATGGCTACACCTTC. Variable domain in full (rest from reference TRBV7-3 and TRBJ1-2): GAGVSQTPSNKVTEKGKYVELRCDPISGHTALYWYRQSLGQGPEFLIYFQGTGAADDSGLPNDRFFAVRPEGSVSTLKIQRTERGDSAVYLCASSLGTGYGYTFGSGTRLTVV.

Concerning this clonotype itself: It is likely a read error, because the conserved phenylalanine at the end of the CDR3 is missing. The DNA is omitted, as the CDR3 cannot be located on it reliably, and the CDR3 follows TCRdb's listing. V usage is TRBV7-9 and J usage is TRBJ2-3; TRBD1 is the table's D call, not checked against the DNA. The CDR3 comprises 13 residues, both ends counted. Germline V lookup: CDR1 SEHNR, CDR2 FQNEAQ (reference sequence). CDR3 residues: CASSLKGAGLPEA.

The gene calls are TRBV7-9 and TRBJ2-4, with TRBD2 as a possible D gene (7 bases). TRBJ2-5 matches the DNA end more closely, so the J call is doubtful. The CDR3 sequence is 12 residues long. In germline, CDR1 is SEHNR, CDR2 FQNEAQ (reference sequence). CDR3 loop: CAIVGGAETQYF. The CDR3 DNA follows: TGTGCCATCGTTGGGGGGGCGGAGACCCAGTACTTC.

A word on this clonotype: A read error may produce the germline difference seen at one junction end. V and J are TRBV2 and TRBJ2-5; 7 positions agree with TRBD2. CDR1 and CDR2 (germline): SNHLY, FYNNEI. This CDR3 has 13 residues. The CDR3: CASGEGRQETQYF. The CDR3 region has the DNA TGTGCCAGCGGGGAGGGGCGCCAAGAGACCCAGTACTTT. Full variable domain (missing parts from reference TRBV2 and TRBJ2-5): EPEVTQTPSHQVTQMGQEVILRCVPISNHLYFYWYRQILGQKVEFLVSFYNNEISEKSEIFDDQFSVERPDGSNFTLKIRSTKLEDSAMYFCASGEGRQETQYFGPGTRLLVL.

This chain uses TRBV5-1 with TRBJ2-7; TRBD2 agrees at 16 bases. Trimming at V came to 4 bases and at J to 5 bases, leaving 6 bases not matched to a gene. The CDR3 has 16 amino acids. The germline gives CDR1 SGHRS, CDR2 YFSETQ. The CDR3 loop reads CASSPGTSGRGNEQYF. CDR3 nucleotides: TGCGCCAGCAGCCCTGGGACTAGCGGGAGGGGGAACGAGCAGTACTTC.

The chain combines TRBV7-2 with TRBJ1-6; D not certain. The germline CDR1 and CDR2 sequences are SGHTA and FQGNSA. The CDR3 has 16 residues. V lost 1 base and J 11 bases, leaving 18 bases between the germline ends. The CDR3 here is CASSLGEGGYTPPLHF. In nucleotides, the CDR3 is TGTGCCAGCAGCTTAGGGGAAGGCGGCTATACGCCACCCCTCCACTTT.